The present TCR beta chain was sequenced within a study of radiotherapy plus CTLA-4 blockade in lung cancer. Looking at the study overall: Among enrolled patients, 15% to 20% responded and roughly 28% achieved disease control.

Study outcomes and limitations: Response, reportedly, was best predicted by interferon-beta along with early blood T cell clone dynamics. An expansion of tumor-derived TCR clones occurred in blood after radiotherapy plus ipilimumab.

Ipilimumab CTLA-4 blockade and focal radiation were given to patients with chemo-refractory metastatic non-small-cell lung cancer. In this sample, this clone turned up once. The target antigen is unknown. Produced via immunoSEQ multiplex PCR; TCRdb's table is partial and in-frame only. The sample consists of under 90,000 clones, about 78% of them appearing once. CDR1 is PRHDT and CDR2 is FYEKMQ in the germline V gene (reference sequence). This CDR3 has 13 amino acids. The junction had 5 bases not matched to a gene; V was cut back by 5 bases and J by 5 bases. This TCR came from a human donor with non-small cell lung cancer that progressed on radiotherapy plus ipilimumab. Sequencing was performed on peripheral blood, taken from a patient treated with radiotherapy plus ipilimumab. This chain links TRBV13 with TRBJ2-7, with 8 bases aligning to TRBD1. CDR3 coding DNA: TGTGCCAGCAGCCCCCCGACAGGGGACGAGCAGTACTTC. It yields the protein CASSPPTGDEQYF.